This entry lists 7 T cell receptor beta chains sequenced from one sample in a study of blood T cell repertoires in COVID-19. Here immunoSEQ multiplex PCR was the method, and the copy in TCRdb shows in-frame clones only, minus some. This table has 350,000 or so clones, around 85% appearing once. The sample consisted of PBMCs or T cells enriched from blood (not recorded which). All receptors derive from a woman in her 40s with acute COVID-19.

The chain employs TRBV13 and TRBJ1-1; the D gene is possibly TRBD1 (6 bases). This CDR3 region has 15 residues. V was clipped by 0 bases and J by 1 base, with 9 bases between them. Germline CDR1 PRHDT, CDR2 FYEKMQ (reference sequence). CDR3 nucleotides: TGTGCCAGCAGCTTAGGCGTCAGGGGGAACACTGAAGCTTTCTTT. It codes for CASSLGVRGNTEAFF.

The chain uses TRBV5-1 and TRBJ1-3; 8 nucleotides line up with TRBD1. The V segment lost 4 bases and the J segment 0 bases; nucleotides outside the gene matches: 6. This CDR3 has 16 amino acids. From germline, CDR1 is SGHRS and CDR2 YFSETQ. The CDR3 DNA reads TGCGCCAGCAGCCGCGAAGACAGGGGCTCTGGAAACACCATATATTTT. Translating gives CASSREDRGSGNTIYF.

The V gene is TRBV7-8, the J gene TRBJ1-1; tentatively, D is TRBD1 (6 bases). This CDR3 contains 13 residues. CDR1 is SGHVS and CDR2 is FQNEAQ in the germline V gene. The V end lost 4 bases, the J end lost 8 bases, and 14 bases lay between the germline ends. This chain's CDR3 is CASSSTTGQEAFF. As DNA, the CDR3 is TGTGCCAGCAGCTCTACGACAGGACAGGAAGCTTTCTTT.

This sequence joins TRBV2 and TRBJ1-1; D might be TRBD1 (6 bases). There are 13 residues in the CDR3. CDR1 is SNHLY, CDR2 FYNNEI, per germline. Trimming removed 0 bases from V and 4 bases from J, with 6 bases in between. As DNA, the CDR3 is TGTGCCAGCAGTGAAGCAGGGGGCACTGAAGCTTTCTTT. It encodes CASSEAGGTEAFF.

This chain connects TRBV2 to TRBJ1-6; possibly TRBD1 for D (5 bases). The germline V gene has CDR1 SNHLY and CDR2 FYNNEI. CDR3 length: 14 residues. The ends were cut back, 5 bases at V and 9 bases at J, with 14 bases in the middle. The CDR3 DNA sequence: TGTGCCAGCAGTCCGACAGATGGGGCTTCACCCCTCCACTTT. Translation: CASSPTDGASPLHF. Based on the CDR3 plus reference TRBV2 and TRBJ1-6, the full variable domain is EPEVTQTPSHQVTQMGQEVILRCVPISNHLYFYWYRQILGQKVEFLVSFYNNEISEKSEIFDDQFSVERPDGSNFTLKIRSTKLEDSAMYFCASSPTDGASPLHFGNGTRLTVT.

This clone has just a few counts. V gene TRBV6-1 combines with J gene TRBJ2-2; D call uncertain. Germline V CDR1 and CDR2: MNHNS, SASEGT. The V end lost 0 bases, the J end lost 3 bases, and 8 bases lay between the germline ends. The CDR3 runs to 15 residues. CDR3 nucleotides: TGTGCCAGCAGTGAAGCACCCGGGTACACCGGGGAGCTGTTTTTT. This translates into CASSEAPGYTGELFF.

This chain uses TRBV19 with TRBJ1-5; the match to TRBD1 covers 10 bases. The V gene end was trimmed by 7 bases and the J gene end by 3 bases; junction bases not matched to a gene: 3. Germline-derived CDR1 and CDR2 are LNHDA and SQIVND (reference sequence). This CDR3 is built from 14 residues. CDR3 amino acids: CASTGTGVNQPQHF. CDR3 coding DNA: TGTGCCAGTACCGGGACAGGGGTCAATCAGCCCCAGCATTTT.